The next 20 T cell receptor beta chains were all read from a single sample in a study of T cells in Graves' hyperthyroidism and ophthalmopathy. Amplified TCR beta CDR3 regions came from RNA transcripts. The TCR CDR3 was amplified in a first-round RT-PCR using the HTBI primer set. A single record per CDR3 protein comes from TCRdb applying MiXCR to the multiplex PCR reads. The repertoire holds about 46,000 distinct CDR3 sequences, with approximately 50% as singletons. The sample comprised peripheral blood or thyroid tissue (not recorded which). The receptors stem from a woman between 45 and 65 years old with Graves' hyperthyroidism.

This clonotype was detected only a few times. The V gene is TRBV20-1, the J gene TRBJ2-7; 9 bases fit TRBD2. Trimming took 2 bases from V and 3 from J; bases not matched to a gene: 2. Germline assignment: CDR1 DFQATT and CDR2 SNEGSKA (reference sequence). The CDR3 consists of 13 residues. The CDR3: CSARLAGIYEQYF. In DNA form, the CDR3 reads TGCAGTGCTAGACTAGCGGGAATCTACGAGCAGTACTTC.

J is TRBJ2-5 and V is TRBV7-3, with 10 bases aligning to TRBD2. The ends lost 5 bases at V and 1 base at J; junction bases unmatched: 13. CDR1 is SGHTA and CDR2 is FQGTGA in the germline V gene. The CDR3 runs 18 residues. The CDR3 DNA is TGTGCCAGCAGCCCCTACCCCGGGACTAGCGACCCCCAAGAGACCCAGTACTTC. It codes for CASSPYPGTSDPQETQYF. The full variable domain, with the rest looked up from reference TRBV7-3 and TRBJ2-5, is GAGVSQTPSNKVTEKGKYVELRCDPISGHTALYWYRQSLGQGPEFLIYFQGTGAADDSGLPNDRFFAVRPEGSVSTLKIQRTERGDSAVYLCASSPYPGTSDPQETQYFGPGTRLLVL.

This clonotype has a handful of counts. The chain's CDR3 is CASSWTSGTDTQYF. The CDR3 DNA reads as TGTGCCAGCAGCTGGACTAGCGGCACAGATACGCAGTATTTT. The chain employs TRBV5-4 and TRBJ2-3; 9 nucleotides agree with TRBD2. CDR3 size: 14 residues. Trimming took 3 bases from V and 1 from J; bases not matched to a gene: 0. CDR1 is SGHNT, CDR2 YYREEE, per germline (reference sequence).

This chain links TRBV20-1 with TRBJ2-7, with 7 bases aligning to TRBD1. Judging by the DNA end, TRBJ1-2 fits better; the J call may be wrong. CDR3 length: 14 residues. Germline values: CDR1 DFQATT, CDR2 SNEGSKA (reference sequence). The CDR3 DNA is TGCAGTGCCCCCTCAGGCGACAGGGACCGTGGCTACACCTTC. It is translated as CSAPSGDRDRGYTF.

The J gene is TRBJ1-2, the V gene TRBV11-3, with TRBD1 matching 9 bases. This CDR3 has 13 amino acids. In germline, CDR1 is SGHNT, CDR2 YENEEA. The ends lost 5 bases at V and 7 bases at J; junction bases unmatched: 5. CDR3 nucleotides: TGTGCCAGCAGCACCAGGACAGGGGTTGGCTACACCTTC. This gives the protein CASSTRTGVGYTF.

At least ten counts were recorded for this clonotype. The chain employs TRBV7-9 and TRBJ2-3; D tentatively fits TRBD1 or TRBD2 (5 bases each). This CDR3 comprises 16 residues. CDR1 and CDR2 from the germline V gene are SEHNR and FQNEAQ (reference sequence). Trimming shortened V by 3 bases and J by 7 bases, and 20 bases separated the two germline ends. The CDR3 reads CASSFPGTVLANTQYF. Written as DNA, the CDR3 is TGTGCCAGCAGCTTCCCAGGGACCGTCCTAGCAAATACGCAGTATTTT.

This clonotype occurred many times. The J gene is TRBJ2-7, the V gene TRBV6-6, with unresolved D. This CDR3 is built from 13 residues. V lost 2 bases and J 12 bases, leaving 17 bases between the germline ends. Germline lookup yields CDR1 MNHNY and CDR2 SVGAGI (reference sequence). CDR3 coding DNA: TGTGCCAGCAGTTACACCTCGACCGAGCAGCGGTACTTC. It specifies CASSYTSTEQRYF.

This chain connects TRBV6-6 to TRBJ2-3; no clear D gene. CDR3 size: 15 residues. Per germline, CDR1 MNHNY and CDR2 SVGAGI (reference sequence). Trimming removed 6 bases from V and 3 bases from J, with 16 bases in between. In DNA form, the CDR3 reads TGTGCCAGCAGCCTTTCTAACGGGCAAACAGATACGCAGTATTTT. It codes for CASSLSNGQTDTQYF.

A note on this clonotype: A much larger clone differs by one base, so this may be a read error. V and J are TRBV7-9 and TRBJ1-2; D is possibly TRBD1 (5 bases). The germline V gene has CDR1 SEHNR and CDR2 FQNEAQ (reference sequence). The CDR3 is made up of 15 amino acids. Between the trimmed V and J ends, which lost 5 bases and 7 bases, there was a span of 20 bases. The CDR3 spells CASSPRGTGVLGYTF. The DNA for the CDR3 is TGTGCCAGCAGCCCGAGAGGTACAGGTGTCCTTGGCTACACCTTC.

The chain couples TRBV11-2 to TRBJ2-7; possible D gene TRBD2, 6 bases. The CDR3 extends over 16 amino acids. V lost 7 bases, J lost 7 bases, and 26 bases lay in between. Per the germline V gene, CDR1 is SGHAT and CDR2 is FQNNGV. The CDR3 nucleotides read TGTGCCAGCAACTGGGTTTCGGCGGGAAACACCGGGGAGCAGTACTTC. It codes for CASNWVSAGNTGEQYF.

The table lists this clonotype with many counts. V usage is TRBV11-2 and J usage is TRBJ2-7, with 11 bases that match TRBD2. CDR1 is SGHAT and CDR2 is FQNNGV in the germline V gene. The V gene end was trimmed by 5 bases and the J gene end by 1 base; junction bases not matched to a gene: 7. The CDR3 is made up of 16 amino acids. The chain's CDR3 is CASSPMTSGISYEQYF. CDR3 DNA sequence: TGTGCCAGCAGCCCCATGACTAGCGGGATTTCCTACGAGCAGTACTTC. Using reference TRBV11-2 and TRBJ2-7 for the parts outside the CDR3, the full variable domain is EAGVAQSPRYKIIEKRQSVAFWCNPISGHATLYWYQQILGQGPKLLIQFQNNGVVDDSQLPKDRFSAERLKGVDSTLKIQPAKLEDSAVYLCASSPMTSGISYEQYFGPGTRLTVT.

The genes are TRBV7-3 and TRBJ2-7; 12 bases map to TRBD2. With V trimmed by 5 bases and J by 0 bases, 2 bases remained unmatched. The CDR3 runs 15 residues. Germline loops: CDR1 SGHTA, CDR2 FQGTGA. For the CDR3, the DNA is TGTGCCAGCAGCAAGACTAGCGGGAGCTCCTACGAGCAGTACTTC. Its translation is CASSKTSGSSYEQYF.

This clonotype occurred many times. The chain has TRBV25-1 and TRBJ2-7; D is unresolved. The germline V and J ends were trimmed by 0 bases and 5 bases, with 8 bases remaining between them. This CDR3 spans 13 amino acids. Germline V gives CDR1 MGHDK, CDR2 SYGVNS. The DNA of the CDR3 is TGTGCCAGCAGTGAATATGTGGTGGACGAGCAGTACTTC. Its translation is CASSEYVVDEQYF.

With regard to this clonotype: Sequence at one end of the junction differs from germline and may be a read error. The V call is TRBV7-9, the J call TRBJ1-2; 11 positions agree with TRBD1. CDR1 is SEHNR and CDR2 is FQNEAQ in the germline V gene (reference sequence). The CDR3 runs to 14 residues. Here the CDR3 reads CASSNGQGARGYTF. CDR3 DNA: TGCGCCAGCAGCAACGGACAGGGGGCTAGAGGCTACACCTTC.

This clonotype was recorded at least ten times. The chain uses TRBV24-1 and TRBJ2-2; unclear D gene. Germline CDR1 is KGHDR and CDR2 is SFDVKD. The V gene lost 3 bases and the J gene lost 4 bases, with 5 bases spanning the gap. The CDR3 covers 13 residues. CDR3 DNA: TGTGCCACCAGTGATCTGCCCACCGGGGAGCTGTTTTTT. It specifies CATSDLPTGELFF.

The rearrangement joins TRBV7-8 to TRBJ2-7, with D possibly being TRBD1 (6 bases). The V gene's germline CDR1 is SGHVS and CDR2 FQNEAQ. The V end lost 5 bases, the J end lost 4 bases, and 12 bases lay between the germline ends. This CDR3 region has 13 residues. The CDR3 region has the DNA TGTGCCAGCAGCCCTAGACAGGCGTACGAGCAGTACTTC. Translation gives CASSPRQAYEQYF.

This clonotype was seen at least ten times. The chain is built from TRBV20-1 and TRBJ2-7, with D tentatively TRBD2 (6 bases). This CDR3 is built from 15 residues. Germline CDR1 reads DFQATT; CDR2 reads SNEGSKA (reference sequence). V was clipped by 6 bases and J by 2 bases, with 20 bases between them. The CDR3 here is CSALRIADITYEQYF. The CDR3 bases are TGCAGTGCGCTCCGTATAGCGGATATCACCTACGAGCAGTACTTC.

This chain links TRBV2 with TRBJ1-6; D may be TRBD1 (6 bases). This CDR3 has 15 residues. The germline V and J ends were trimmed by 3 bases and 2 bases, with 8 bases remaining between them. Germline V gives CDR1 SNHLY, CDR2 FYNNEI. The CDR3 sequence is CASSEGGTYNSPLHF. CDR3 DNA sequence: TGTGCCAGCAGTGAGGGGGGCACCTATAATTCACCCCTCCACTTT.

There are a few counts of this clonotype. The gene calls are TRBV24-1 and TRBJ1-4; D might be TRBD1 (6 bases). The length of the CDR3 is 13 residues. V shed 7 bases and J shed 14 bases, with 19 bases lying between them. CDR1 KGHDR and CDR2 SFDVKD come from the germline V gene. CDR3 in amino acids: CATRNRVGGKLFF. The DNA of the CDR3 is TGTGCCACCAGAAACAGGGTTGGTGGAAAGCTGTTTTTT.

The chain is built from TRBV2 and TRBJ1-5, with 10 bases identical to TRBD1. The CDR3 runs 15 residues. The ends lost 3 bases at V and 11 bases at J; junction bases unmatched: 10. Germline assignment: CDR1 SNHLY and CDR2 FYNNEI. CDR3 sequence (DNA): TGTGCCAGCAGTGAGGGGGGACAGGGGTGGGAGACCCAGCATTTT. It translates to CASSEGGQGWETQHF.